This T cell receptor (beta chain) was retrieved from a study of cytomegalovirus exposure and HLA in healthy donors (dated by TCRdb to 2016 to 2017). Background for the entire study: An earlier analysis of approximately 600 of the donors reported more than 250 Gb of sequence data and 117 million unique TCR beta sequences from around 200 million T cells. Donor age, sex, ethnicity and CMV serostatus were collected together with the repertoire data. A later analysis re-examined previously published TCR beta repertoires from about 700 donors and added high-resolution HLA genotyping to investigate patterns of TCR occurrence. The aim of the study was to test whether cataloging public T cell receptors could identify signatures of past pathogen exposure. Approximately 310 gigabases of sequencing data and approximately 93 million unique TCR sequences were included in an early release covering 500 to 750 HLA-typed donors. HLA typing included class I and class II loci at four-digit resolution. Rather than drawing on any new phenotypic data, the later analysis identified candidate immune exposures from TCR beta sequences and the way those sequences occurred across donors. To predict cytomegalovirus infection status, the study combined high-throughput TCR immunosequencing, statistical association of individual TCRs with disease status, and machine learning. Several DR-DQ haplotypes were treated as single units for association and clustering because of strong linkage in the cohort. A later genetic analysis used genome-wide SNP genotypes for about 60% of the roughly 700 donors, treating that subset as a discovery cohort. In addition to the first cohort of approximately 650 subjects, a separate validation cohort of some 120 different subjects was used. Across some 400 genotyped donors of the cohort, an average of roughly 200,000 unique TCR beta nucleotide sequences per donor were sequenced, and roughly 20% of those sequences were non-productive. The T cell repertoires of roughly 660 subjects were profiled by immunosequencing and related to cytomegalovirus serostatus. All discovery cohort repertoires had been generated using a single sequencing platform. Among the roughly 430 genotyped donors, around 81% belonged to the genetic ancestry cluster associated with self-reported Caucasian donors. The number of donors typed differed by locus, with roughly 629-640 for A, B, C, DRB1 and DQB1, over 500 for DQA1, 600 to 610 for DPA1, and around 460 for DPB1. An earlier analysis of around 640 of the donors used high-throughput TCR beta sequencing to judge whether each TCR beta V gene segment behaved as functional or pseudogenic. On the study overall, not on this receptor specifically: Linkage disequilibrium might explain the correlated functional status among segregating V segments, but an unknown experimental factor could not be ruled out. In a later analysis, most CMV-associated TCR beta chains were found to appear HLA-restricted, with HLA associations seemingly driven largely by CMV exposure. CMV serostatus was the only immune exposure information available for the cohort. V-gene and J-gene trimming of TCR beta chains was associated with a missense DCLRE1C variant in a later genetic analysis, and the association was replicated in an independent cohort. The classifier was reported to diagnose cytomegalovirus status with high specificity and sensitivity in both the original cohort and the validation cohort. Only TCR beta chains were sequenced in this cohort, and the absence of alpha or paired-chain data limited detectable features. A further reported finding was that TCR beta sequences accurately predicted the HLA-A and HLA-B alleles for most subjects in the first cohort. A cluster of highly shared sequence variants was judged likely to represent a technical artifact of the sequencing pipeline. Compared with equally common non-associated chains, HLA-associated TCR beta chains in a later analysis were more clonally expanded and had lower generation probabilities. It was suggested by the authors that the approach could potentially be generalized to other disease states and immunological phenotypes. In the study, 164 TCR beta chains were listed as associated with cytomegalovirus. While some public TCRs were present in many individuals, most TCR sequences turned up only very rarely across donors. In vitro tests confirmed that a few of the cytomegalovirus-associated TCR beta chains recognize cytomegalovirus antigens. Specific HLA alleles were associated with 15,000 to 20,000 TCR beta sequences at a false discovery rate of 0.05 in a later analysis. In a later analysis, the rate of TCR association differed among HLA loci, with DRB1 alleles having the most associated TCRs and HLA-C alleles having the fewest. According to a later genetic analysis, donors in an Asian-associated ancestry cluster had fewer N-insertions in productive TCRs than the approximately 700-donor mean. In an earlier analysis of 587 of the donors, most TCR beta V segments appeared in productive rearrangements about 87% or about 30% of the time, broadly matching IMGT annotations. When HLA alleles, especially DR and DQ, strongly co-occurred, TCR associations were difficult to assign to individual alleles. Some IMGT-functional V segments, including TRBV6-2 and TRBV6-3, could not be told apart with the 87-base-pair reads, so those segments were excluded. According to a later analysis, parvovirus B19, influenza, CMV and Epstein-Barr virus appeared linked to several top co-occurrence clusters. Sequencing depth was assumed to be roughly uniform across donors in the presence/absence analyses, though that assumption may not hold. Because counts were too low, roughly 18 rarely observed V segments, including chromosome 9 orphons, were left out of the earlier analysis of 587 of the donors. HLA typing was unavailable for some donors at each locus, so association tests used only the typed subset.

Of note for this clone: It has no known antigen specificity. No clone much larger than this one lies a single base away; base qualities are absent.

Library generation was performed with the immunoSEQ multiplex PCR assay. A mixture of 60 forward primers for TCR Vbeta segments and 13 reverse primers for TCR Jbeta segments was used in the multiplex PCR. A multiplex PCR assay on genomic DNA amplified the CDR3 region of rearranged TCR beta genes. Amplified TCR beta libraries were sequenced as 87-base-pair reads on the Illumina HiSeq System. The original methods were these. A later analysis tallied roughly 80 million unique TCR beta chains across the 640 or so repertoires, and about 12 million of those chains were shared by two or more donors. Raw reads were error-corrected and collapsed into unique sequences with a nearest-neighbor algorithm that merged closely related sequences to remove PCR and sequencing errors. V, D and J gene segments were assigned by aligning CDR3 sequences to IMGT reference sequences. Each retained sequence needed at least a six-nucleotide match to both a V gene segment and a J gene segment. Rearrangements were classified as productive when the CDR3 lacked stop codons and remained in frame with V and J, and all other rearrangements were classified as non-productive. CDR3 was defined by IMGT convention, running from the second conserved V-encoded cysteine to the conserved J-encoded phenylalanine. Sequences without an unambiguous match to a single V gene segment were excluded from the earlier analysis of 500 to 700 of the donors. An earlier analysis of a few hundred of the donors called V segments functional above 56.7% productive rearrangements and segregating when the between-donor standard deviation exceeded 5%. A statistical classification framework was built for diagnosing cytomegalovirus status from the catalog of TCR beta chain sequences. In a later analysis, V and J genes were assigned by comparing TCR nucleotide sequences against IMGT/GENE-DB human TR gene sequences. Using the TCRdist pipeline, a later analysis assigned CDR3 sequences along with most-parsimonious VDJ recombination scenarios. A later analysis defined each TCR beta chain by its CDR3 amino acid sequence plus V-gene family, and excluded reads lacking a unique V-gene family. In a later analysis, several hundred highly shared, low-generation-probability nucleotide sequences were removed to address suspected cross-contamination and a sequencing artifact. A later analysis calculated a clonal expansion index for each public chain from normalized within-repertoire ranks of inferred template counts. A later analysis computed generation probabilities with a VDJ recombination model fitted to out-of-frame rearrangements, and checked the results against IGoR. A later analysis scored TCR-TCR, TCR-HLA and TCR-CMV co-occurrence with hypergeometric tests, applying a repertoire-size bias correction to TCR pairs. In a later analysis, false discovery rates were estimated by permuting HLA or CMV assignments 20 times. In a later analysis, co-occurring TCRs were grouped using DBSCAN, with TCRdist sequence similarity added in when clustering inside HLA-allele-positive subsets. Repertoires with fewer than 30,000 or more than 120,000 public chains, plus five repertoires with anomalous nucleotide sharing, were excluded from co-occurrence clustering. TCRdb provides this immuneACCESS table in a form limited to in-frame rearrangements. Some clones are lacking; in checked studies, under half of them reflect an unresolved V gene, and why the rest are absent is not known. The DNA was the basis for D and trimming; V, J and clone size are from that table. This sample comprises roughly 190,000 clones, around 82% of them detected only once. The ten largest make up approximately 1.7% of the sample.

The cohort was made up of around 720 healthy bone marrow donors. At the time of sampling, every cohort member was nominally healthy, though immune exposures that went unrecorded were likely present. The donor tested CMV seropositive, placing the donor among the 250 to 350 seropositive members of the cohort. Every donor gave a peripheral blood sample, and the peripheral blood mononuclear cells from that sample were used for TCR beta sequencing. Genomic DNA extraction from the blood cell samples was performed with the Qiagen DNeasy Blood Extraction Kit. The junction shows trimming of 3 bases on V and 3 bases on J, plus 17 bases between the germline ends. From a lookup of the germline V gene (reference sequence), CDR1 and CDR2 are GTSNPN and SVGIG. The CDR3 has 15 amino acids, counting the end cysteine and phenylalanine. The DNA shown is the 45-base CDR3, in frame from base 1.

The specimen sequenced was PBMCs. Recombination connected TRBV30 to TRBJ1-1; matching of 5 bases hints at TRBD1 as the D gene. The sequence was obtained from a man aged 35 to 55 in good health and CMV-seropositive. The DNA sequence is TGTGCCTGGAGCTCCTGGGGGGGAGCGGACACTGAAGCTTTCTTT. Translation gives CAWSSWGGADTEAFF.